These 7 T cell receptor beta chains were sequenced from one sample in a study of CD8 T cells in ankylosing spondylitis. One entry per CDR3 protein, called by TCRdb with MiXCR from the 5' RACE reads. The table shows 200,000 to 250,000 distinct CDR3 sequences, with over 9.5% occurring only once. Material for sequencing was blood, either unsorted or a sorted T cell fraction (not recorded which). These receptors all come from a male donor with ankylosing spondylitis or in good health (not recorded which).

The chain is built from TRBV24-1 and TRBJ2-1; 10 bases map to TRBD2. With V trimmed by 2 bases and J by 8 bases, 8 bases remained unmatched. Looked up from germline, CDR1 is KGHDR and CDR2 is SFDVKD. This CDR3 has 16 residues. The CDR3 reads CATSDSVAGGIDEQFF. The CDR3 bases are TGTGCCACCAGTGATTCGGTAGCGGGGGGCATAGATGAGCAGTTCTTC.

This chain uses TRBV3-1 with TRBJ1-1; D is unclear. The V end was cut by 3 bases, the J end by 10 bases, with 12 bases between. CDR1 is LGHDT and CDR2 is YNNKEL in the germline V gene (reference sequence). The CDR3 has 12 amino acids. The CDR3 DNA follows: TGTGCCAGCAGCCAGGCAGATCGGGGAGCTTTCTTT. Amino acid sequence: CASSQADRGAFF.

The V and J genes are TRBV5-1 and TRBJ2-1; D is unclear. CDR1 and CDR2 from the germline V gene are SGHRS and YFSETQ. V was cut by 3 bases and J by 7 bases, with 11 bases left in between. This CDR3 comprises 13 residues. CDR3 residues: CASSSSLANEQFF. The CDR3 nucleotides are TGCGCCAGCAGCTCGAGCTTGGCAAATGAGCAGTTCTTC.

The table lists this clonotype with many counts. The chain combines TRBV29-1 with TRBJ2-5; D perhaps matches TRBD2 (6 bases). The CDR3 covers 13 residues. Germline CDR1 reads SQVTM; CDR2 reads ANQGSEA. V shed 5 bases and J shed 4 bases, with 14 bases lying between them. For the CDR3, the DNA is TGCAGCGTTAAGAATATCGGGGGAGAGACCCAGTACTTC. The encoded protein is CSVKNIGGETQYF.

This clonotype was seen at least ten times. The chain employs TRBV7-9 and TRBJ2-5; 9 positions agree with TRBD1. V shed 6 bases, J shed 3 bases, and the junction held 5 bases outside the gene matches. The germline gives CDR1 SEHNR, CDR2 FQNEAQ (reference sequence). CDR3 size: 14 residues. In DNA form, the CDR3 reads TGTGCCAGCAGTCCCCGGACAGGGGAAGAGACCCAGTACTTC. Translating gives CASSPRTGEETQYF.

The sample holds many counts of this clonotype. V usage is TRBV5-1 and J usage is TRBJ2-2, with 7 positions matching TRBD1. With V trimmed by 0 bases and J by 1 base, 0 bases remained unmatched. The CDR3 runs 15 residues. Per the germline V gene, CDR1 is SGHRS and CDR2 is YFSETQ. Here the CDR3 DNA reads TGCGCCAGCAGCTTGGGGACAGGGAACACCGGGGAGCTGTTTTTT. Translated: CASSLGTGNTGELFF.

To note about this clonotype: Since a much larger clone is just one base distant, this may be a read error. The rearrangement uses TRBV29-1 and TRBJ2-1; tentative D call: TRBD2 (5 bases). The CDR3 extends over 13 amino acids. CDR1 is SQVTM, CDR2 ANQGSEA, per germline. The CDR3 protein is CCAPSHGNNEQFF. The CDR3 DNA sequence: TGCTGCGCCCCAAGTCACGGGAACAATGAGCAGTTCTTC.